The 27 T cell receptor beta chains reported below all come from one sample, sequenced in a study of cytomegalovirus exposure and HLA in healthy donors. The PCR contained 60 Vbeta and 13 Jbeta primers. Repertoires were generated with immunoSEQ multiplex PCR, while TCRdb's copy carries only in-frame clones and drops some. The table lists tens of thousands of clones, less than 85% of them singletons. Sequencing input: PBMCs. These receptors originate from a woman aged 45-65 years in good health and CMV-seropositive.

The rearrangement links TRBV19 to TRBJ1-2; D is possibly TRBD1 (6 bases). Trimming left V 8 bases short and J 4 bases short, with 17 bases between. Germline-derived CDR1 and CDR2 are LNHDA and SQIVND (reference sequence). This CDR3 region has 14 residues. The CDR3 DNA follows: TGTGCCAGTCTACCTCCGGGACACATCTATGGCTACACCTTC. Translation: CASLPPGHIYGYTF. The entire variable domain, with the rest obtained from reference TRBV19 and TRBJ1-2, is as follows: DGGITQSPKYLFRKEGQNVTLSCEQNLNHDAMYWYRQDPGQGLRLIYYSQIVNDFQKGDIAEGYSVSREKKESFPLTVTSAQKNPTAFYLCASLPPGHIYGYTFGSGTRLTVV.

The chain couples TRBV19 to TRBJ1-2; no clear D. Germline CDR1 LNHDA, CDR2 SQIVND (reference sequence). The length of the CDR3 is 15 residues. Trimming shortened V by 8 bases and J by 4 bases, and 20 bases separated the two germline ends. CDR3 protein: CASLPPAADGYGYTF. The CDR3 DNA is TGTGCCAGTTTACCTCCAGCCGCGGATGGCTATGGCTACACCTTC. Together with reference TRBV19 and TRBJ1-2, the CDR3 gives the full variable domain: DGGITQSPKYLFRKEGQNVTLSCEQNLNHDAMYWYRQDPGQGLRLIYYSQIVNDFQKGDIAEGYSVSREKKESFPLTVTSAQKNPTAFYLCASLPPAADGYGYTFGSGTRLTVV.

This rearrangement joins TRBV11-3 to TRBJ2-2, with TRBD1 as a possible D gene (5 bases). Trimming took off 2 bases at V and 0 bases at J, with 7 bases between the two ends. This CDR3 has 15 amino acids. CDR1 and CDR2 (germline): SGHNT, YENEEA. This chain's CDR3 is CASSLYRTNTGELFF. CDR3 nucleotides: TGTGCCAGCAGCTTATACAGGACGAACACCGGGGAGCTGTTTTTT. Together with reference TRBV11-3 and TRBJ2-2, the CDR3 gives the full variable domain: EAGVVQSPRYKIIEKKQPVAFWCNPISGHNTLYWYLQNLGQGPELLIRYENEEAVDDSQLPKDRFSAERLKGVDSTLKIQPAELGDSAVYLCASSLYRTNTGELFFGEGSRLTVL.

The chain combines TRBV12-5 with TRBJ2-7; 11 bases map to TRBD1. J lost 3 bases, V lost 6 bases, and 4 bases had no gene match. CDR3 length equals 14 residues. Germline CDR1 LGHNT, CDR2 FRNRAP. CDR3 protein: CASGGGTGGYEQYF. In DNA form, the CDR3 reads TGTGCTAGTGGGGGGGGGACAGGGGGCTACGAGCAGTACTTC. Full variable domain (outside the CDR3, taken from reference TRBV12-5 and TRBJ2-7): DARVTQTPRHKVTEMGQEVTMRCQPILGHNTVFWYRQTMMQGLELLAYFRNRAPLDDSGMPKDRFSAEMPDATLATLKIQPSEPRDSAVYFCASGGGTGGYEQYFGPGTRLTVT.

The chain links TRBV29-1 to TRBJ1-1; 12 bases map to TRBD1. J gave up 3 bases and V 6 bases, and 20 bases lay outside the gene matches. Germline CDR1 and CDR2: SQVTM and ANQGSEA. CDR3 length equals 19 residues. CDR3 residues: CSVETLKPRDRGPDTEAFF. The CDR3 nucleotides read TGCAGCGTCGAAACCCTCAAGCCCCGGGACAGGGGGCCGGACACTGAAGCTTTCTTT.

The J gene is TRBJ2-5, the V gene TRBV6-1, with 7 bases lining up with TRBD1. The germline V gene encodes CDR1 MNHNS and CDR2 SASEGT. J was trimmed by 6 bases and V by 1 base; bases with no gene match: 11. This CDR3 is built from 16 residues. CDR3 region: CASSEVEGAGGKTQYF. CDR3 nucleotide sequence: TGTGCCAGCAGTGAAGTTGAGGGGGCGGGTGGGAAGACCCAGTACTTC.

Only one count was recorded for this clone. V gene TRBV11-2 combines with J gene TRBJ2-7, with TRBD1 identical over 8 bases. The CDR3 contains 15 residues. Germline loops: CDR1 SGHAT, CDR2 FQNNGV. The ends lost 0 bases at V and 4 bases at J; junction bases unmatched: 5. The CDR3 DNA reads TGTGCCAGCAGCTTAGATGGACAGGGCCTTTACGAGCAGTACTTC. This encodes CASSLDGQGLYEQYF.

The chain recombines TRBV4-3 with TRBJ2-3; TRBD2 agrees at 7 bases. The germline gives CDR1 LGHNA, CDR2 YSLEER. Trimming cost V 0 bases and J 1 base; bases outside gene matches: 10. The CDR3 runs to 18 residues. The DNA for the CDR3 is TGCGCCAGCAGCCAAGAAGGCCCCAGGGCGGGGGGCACAGATACGCAGTATTTT. Amino acids: CASSQEGPRAGGTDTQYF.

In its sample, this clone was seen a few times. The chain recombines TRBV11-3 with TRBJ2-1; 9 bases are a match to TRBD1. This CDR3 is built from 15 residues. Germline CDR1 is SGHNT and CDR2 is YENEEA. Germline trimming cut 3 bases from V and 6 bases from J; bases unmatched to any gene: 6. CDR3: CASSFSGQGPNEQFF. Here the CDR3 DNA reads TGTGCCAGCAGCTTTTCGGGACAGGGCCCCAATGAGCAGTTCTTC.

This clone appeared once. The chain is built from TRBV6-5 and TRBJ2-3, with D possibly matching TRBD1 (6 bases). This CDR3 region has 16 residues. V lost 2 bases and J 3 bases, leaving 15 bases between the germline ends. Germline CDR1 reads MNHEY; CDR2 reads SVGAGI. In DNA form, the CDR3 reads TGTGCCAGCAGTTACCCCGACGGTACAGGGACAGATACGCAGTATTTT. It yields the protein CASSYPDGTGTDTQYF.

In this sample, this clone turned up a few times. This sample also contains other DNA sequences that code for the same CDR3. CDR3 region: CASSILAGKVNEQFF. The CDR3, as DNA: TGTGCCAGTAGTATTTTGGCGGGAAAGGTCAATGAGCAGTTCTTC. V and J are TRBV19 and TRBJ2-1, with TRBD2 as a possible D gene (6 bases). This CDR3 region has 15 residues. The germline V and J ends were trimmed by 3 bases and 6 bases, with 15 bases remaining between them. Germline V CDR1 and CDR2: LNHDA, SQIVND (reference sequence). The entire variable domain, with the rest obtained from reference TRBV19 and TRBJ2-1, is as follows: DGGITQSPKYLFRKEGQNVTLSCEQNLNHDAMYWYRQDPGQGLRLIYYSQIVNDFQKGDIAEGYSVSREKKESFPLTVTSAQKNPTAFYLCASSILAGKVNEQFFGPGTRLTVL.

V gene TRBV28 combines with J gene TRBJ1-2; D may be TRBD1 (5 bases). The CDR3 runs 15 residues. Germline V lookup: CDR1 MDHEN, CDR2 SYDVKM. V dropped 5 bases and J dropped 6 bases, with 19 bases sitting between them. The CDR3 spells CASSQVGTTSDGYTF. The CDR3 DNA follows: TGTGCCAGCAGTCAAGTGGGGACTACCTCCGATGGCTACACCTTC.

This chain uses TRBV11-2 with TRBJ2-7; 7 positions match TRBD2. V dropped 5 bases and J dropped 5; count of bases not matched to a gene: 6. The CDR3 is 13 amino acids. CDR1 and CDR2 (germline): SGHAT, FQNNGV. The CDR3 region is CASSPGAGDEQYF. The CDR3 nucleotides read TGTGCCAGCAGCCCTGGGGCGGGGGACGAGCAGTACTTC.

The chain carries TRBV15 and TRBJ2-2; 9 nucleotides match TRBD2. This CDR3 contains 19 residues. With 0 bases clipped from V and 4 bases from J, the junction kept 12 bases outside the gene matches. The V gene's germline CDR1 is LNHNV and CDR2 YYDKDF (reference sequence). The CDR3 sequence: CATSRDQIGGSGGTGELFF. CDR3 bases: TGTGCCACCAGCAGAGATCAGATTGGTGGTAGCGGGGGCACCGGGGAGCTGTTTTTT.

The chain is built from TRBV6-1 and TRBJ1-4, with D tentatively TRBD1 (6 bases). Trimming cost V 5 bases and J 1 base, with 8 bases left between them. Germline loops: CDR1 MNHNS, CDR2 SASEGT. This CDR3 has 14 residues. The CDR3 DNA follows: TGTGCCAGCAGTTTACAGGGAACTAATGAAAAACTGTTTTTT. This encodes CASSLQGTNEKLFF.

A few counts support this clone. The chain combines TRBV9 with TRBJ2-5; the match to TRBD2 covers 10 bases. Germline CDR1 is SGDLS and CDR2 is YYNGEE. There are 16 residues in the CDR3. Losses at the gene ends were 4 bases for V and 4 bases for J; bases not matched to a gene: 10. CDR3 loop: CASSSRTSGVIETQYF. In nucleotides, the CDR3 is TGTGCCAGCAGCTCTCGGACTAGCGGAGTGATAGAGACCCAGTACTTC.

The chain couples TRBV7-7 to TRBJ2-7; possible D gene TRBD2, 5 bases. The CDR3 totals 14 residues. Germline loops: CDR1 SSHAT, CDR2 FNYEAQ (reference sequence). Between the trimmed V and J ends, which lost 5 bases and 3 bases, there was a span of 14 bases. CDR3 in amino acids: CASSPGEGHYEQYF. CDR3 sequence (DNA): TGTGCCAGCAGCCCCGGAGAGGGCCACTACGAGCAGTACTTC.

The gene calls are TRBV10-1 and TRBJ2-3; 9 bases line up with TRBD1. CDR1 is WNHNN, CDR2 SYGVQD, per germline (reference sequence). The V segment lost 0 bases and the J segment 0 bases; nucleotides outside the gene matches: 7. The CDR3 loop spans 18 amino acids. The CDR3 is CASSESTGTGTSTDTQYF. In nucleotides, the CDR3 is TGCGCCAGCAGTGAGTCGACCGGGACAGGGACTAGCACAGATACGCAGTATTTT.

This clone was counted a few times. V and J are TRBV12-5 and TRBJ2-3; the D is unclear. V gave up 2 bases and J gave up 4 bases, with 7 bases separating them. This CDR3 comprises 13 residues. The germline V gene encodes CDR1 LGHNT and CDR2 FRNRAP. The CDR3 protein is CASGLTEADTQYF. Written as DNA, the CDR3 is TGTGCTAGTGGTTTGACTGAGGCAGATACGCAGTATTTT. The whole variable domain, filled in from reference TRBV12-5 and TRBJ2-3, reads DARVTQTPRHKVTEMGQEVTMRCQPILGHNTVFWYRQTMMQGLELLAYFRNRAPLDDSGMPKDRFSAEMPDATLATLKIQPSEPRDSAVYFCASGLTEADTQYFGPGTRLTVL.

The rearrangement joins TRBV18 to TRBJ1-1; tentatively, D is TRBD1 (5 bases). The length of the CDR3 is 15 residues. The V gene's germline CDR1 is KGHSH and CDR2 LQKENI. V lost 3 bases to trimming and J lost 5 bases, with 16 bases between them. In DNA form, the CDR3 reads TGTGCCAGCTCACCCGTAGGGGTTTCCGCGACTGAAGCTTTCTTT. Encoded protein: CASSPVGVSATEAFF.

Only a few counts were recorded for this clone. CDR3 DNA: TGTGCCAGTAGTAAACGGGACAGAAAGTTCTTC. Translating it yields CASSKRDRKFF. This sequence joins TRBV19 and TRBJ2-1; 7 bases fit TRBD1. After removal of 4 bases from V and 14 bases from J, the junction contained 5 bases not matched to a gene. The CDR3 runs 11 residues. Per germline, CDR1 LNHDA and CDR2 SQIVND (reference sequence).

The V gene is TRBV7-2, the J gene TRBJ2-7; D may be TRBD2 (6 bases). Per germline, CDR1 SGHTA and CDR2 FQGNSA. CDR3 length: 15 residues. Trimming took off 4 bases at V and 4 bases at J, with 17 bases between the two ends. The CDR3 is CASSSPGDGIYEQYF. DNA of the CDR3: TGTGCCAGCAGCTCCCCGGGGGATGGGATTTACGAGCAGTACTTC.

This chain uses TRBV11-2 with TRBJ1-5; 7 bases fit TRBD1. V lost 5 bases and J lost 4; bases outside the gene matches: 8. CDR3 length: 15 amino acids. Germline loops: CDR1 SGHAT, CDR2 FQNNGV. In DNA, the CDR3 is TGTGCCAGCAGCCCGTCGACAGGGATAAATCAGCCCCAGCATTTT. It encodes CASSPSTGINQPQHF.

This clone was picked up a small number of times. V is TRBV19 and J is TRBJ2-1, with TRBD1 matching over 9 bases. Unmatched junction bases numbered 5, after V lost 3 bases and J lost 5 bases. The CDR3 totals 15 residues. The germline V gene has CDR1 LNHDA and CDR2 SQIVND (reference sequence). CDR3 sequence (DNA): TGTGCCAGTAGTATCTTGACAGGGGGGGACAATGAGCAGTTCTTC. Its translation is CASSILTGGDNEQFF.

The rearrangement links TRBV10-2 to TRBJ1-1, with D possibly matching TRBD1 (6 bases). This CDR3 has 14 residues. Deletions cut 2 bases from V and 8 bases from J, with 15 bases between. Germline values: CDR1 WSHSY, CDR2 SAAADI. As DNA, the CDR3 is TGCGCCAGCAGTGAGGCTCTGGGGGCCGGAGAAGCTTTCTTT. This encodes CASSEALGAGEAFF.

The V and J genes are TRBV7-2 and TRBJ2-7, with 8 bases identical to TRBD1. CDR3 size: 15 residues. Germline CDR1 SGHTA, CDR2 FQGNSA. The ends lost 6 bases at V and 1 base at J; junction bases unmatched: 8. The CDR3 spells CASSFDRGRSYEQYF. CDR3 nucleotide sequence: TGTGCCAGCAGTTTCGACAGGGGCCGTTCCTACGAGCAGTACTTC.

This sequence joins TRBV28 and TRBJ2-4; 10 nucleotides align to TRBD1. This CDR3 region has 13 residues. Germline CDR1 is MDHEN and CDR2 is SYDVKM. V shed 3 bases, J shed 16 bases, and the junction held 9 bases outside the gene matches. This CDR3 reads CASSFPGTGASYF. In DNA, the CDR3 is TGTGCCAGCAGTTTTCCCGGGACAGGGGCATCTTACTTC.